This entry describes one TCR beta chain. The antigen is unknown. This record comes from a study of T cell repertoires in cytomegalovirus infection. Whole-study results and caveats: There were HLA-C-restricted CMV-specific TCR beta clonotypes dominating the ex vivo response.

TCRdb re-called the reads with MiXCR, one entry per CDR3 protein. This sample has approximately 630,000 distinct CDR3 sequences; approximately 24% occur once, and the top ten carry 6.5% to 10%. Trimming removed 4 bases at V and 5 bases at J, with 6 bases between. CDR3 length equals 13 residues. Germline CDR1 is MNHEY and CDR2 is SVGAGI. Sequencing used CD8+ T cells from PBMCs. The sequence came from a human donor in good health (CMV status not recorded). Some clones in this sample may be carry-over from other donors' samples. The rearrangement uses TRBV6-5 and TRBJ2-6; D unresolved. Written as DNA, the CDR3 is TGTGCCAGCAGTTTGGATAGGGCCAACGTCCTGACTTTC. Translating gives CASSLDRANVLTF.